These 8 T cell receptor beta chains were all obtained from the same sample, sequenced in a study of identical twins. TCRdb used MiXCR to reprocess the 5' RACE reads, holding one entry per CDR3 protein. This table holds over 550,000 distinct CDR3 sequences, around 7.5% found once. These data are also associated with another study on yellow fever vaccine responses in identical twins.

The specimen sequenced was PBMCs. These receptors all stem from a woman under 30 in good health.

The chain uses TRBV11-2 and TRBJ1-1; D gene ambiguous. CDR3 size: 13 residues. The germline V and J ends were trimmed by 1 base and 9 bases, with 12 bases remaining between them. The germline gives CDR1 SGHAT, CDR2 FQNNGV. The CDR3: CASSLGGDTKAFF. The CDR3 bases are TGTGCCAGCAGCTTAGGGGGTGACACCAAAGCTTTCTTT.

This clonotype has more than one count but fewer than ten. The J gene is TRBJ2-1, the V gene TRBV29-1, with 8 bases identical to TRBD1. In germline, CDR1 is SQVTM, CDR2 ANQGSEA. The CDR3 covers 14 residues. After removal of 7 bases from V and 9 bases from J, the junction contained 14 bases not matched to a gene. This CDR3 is CSAGIGQGGVEQFF. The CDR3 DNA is TGCAGCGCTGGTATAGGACAGGGCGGCGTTGAGCAGTTCTTC.

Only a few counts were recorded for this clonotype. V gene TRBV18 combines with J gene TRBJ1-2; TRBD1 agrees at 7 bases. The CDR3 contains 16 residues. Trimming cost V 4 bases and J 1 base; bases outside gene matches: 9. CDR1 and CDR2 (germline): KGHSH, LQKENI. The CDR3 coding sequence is TGTGCCAGCTCACATGACCGACAGGGACTTAACTATGGCTACACCTTC. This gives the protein CASSHDRQGLNYGYTF. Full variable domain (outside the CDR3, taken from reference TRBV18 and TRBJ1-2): NAGVMQNPRHLVRRRGQEARLRCSPMKGHSHVYWYRQLPEEGLKFMVYLQKENIIDESGMPKERFSAEFPKEGPSILRIQQVVRGDSAAYFCASSHDRQGLNYGYTFGSGTRLTVV.

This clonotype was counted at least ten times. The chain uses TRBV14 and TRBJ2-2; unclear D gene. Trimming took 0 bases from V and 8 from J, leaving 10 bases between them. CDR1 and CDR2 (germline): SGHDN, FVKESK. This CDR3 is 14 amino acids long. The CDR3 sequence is CASSQDNIAGELFF. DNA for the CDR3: TGTGCCAGCAGCCAAGATAACATCGCGGGGGAGCTGTTTTTT.

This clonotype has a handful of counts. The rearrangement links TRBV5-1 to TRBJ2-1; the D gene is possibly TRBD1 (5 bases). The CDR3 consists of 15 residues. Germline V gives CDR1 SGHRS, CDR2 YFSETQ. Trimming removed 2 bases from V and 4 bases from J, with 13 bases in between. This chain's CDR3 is CASSFAGRTYNEQFF. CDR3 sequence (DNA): TGCGCCAGCAGCTTTGCAGGGCGTACGTACAATGAGCAGTTCTTC.

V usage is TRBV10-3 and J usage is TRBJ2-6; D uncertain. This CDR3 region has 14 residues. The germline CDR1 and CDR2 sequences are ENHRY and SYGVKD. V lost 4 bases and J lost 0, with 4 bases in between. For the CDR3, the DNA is TGTGCCATCAGTGCGAACTCTGGGGCCAACGTCCTGACTTTC. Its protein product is CAISANSGANVLTF.

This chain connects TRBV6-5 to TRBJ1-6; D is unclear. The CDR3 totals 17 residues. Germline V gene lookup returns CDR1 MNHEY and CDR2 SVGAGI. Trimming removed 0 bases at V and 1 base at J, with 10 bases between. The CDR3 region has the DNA TGTGCCAGCAGTTACTCAGGGATCGAATCCTATAATTCACCCCTCCACTTT. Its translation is CASSYSGIESYNSPLHF.

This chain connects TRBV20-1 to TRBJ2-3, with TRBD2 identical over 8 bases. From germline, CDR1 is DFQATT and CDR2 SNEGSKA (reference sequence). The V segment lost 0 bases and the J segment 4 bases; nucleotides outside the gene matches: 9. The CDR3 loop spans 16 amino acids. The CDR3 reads CSARDDREGPPDTQYF. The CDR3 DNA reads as TGCAGTGCTAGAGATGATCGGGAGGGCCCCCCAGATACGCAGTATTTT.